These 24 T cell receptor beta chains originate from one sample sequenced in a study of CD8 T cells in Susac syndrome (dated by TCRdb to the late 2010s). Library creation used the immunoSEQ multiplex PCR assay. RNA was extracted using the RNeasy kit, and about 0.5 to 1 ug of the RNA was reverse transcribed with random hexamers. The raw public data were reprocessed by TCRdb itself: fastp quality trimming at Q25, MiXCR clonotype calling, in-frame beta chains only. For every CDR3 protein sequence, its rows merge into one entry that carries the most common genes and DNA. This sample gives around 130,000 distinct CDR3 sequences in total; around 91% of them show up just once. The leading ten clones occupy 0.24% of the sample. Input material: CD8+ T cells from PBMCs. Source of these receptors: a human donor with multiple sclerosis.

The V call is TRBV27, the J call TRBJ2-7; possibly TRBD1 for D (6 bases). The CDR3 has 13 amino acids. The germline V gene has CDR1 MNHEY and CDR2 SMNVEV (reference sequence). The V end was cut by 6 bases, the J end by 1 base, with 10 bases between. As DNA, the CDR3 is TGTGCCAGCAGACCCGGACAGTCCTACGAGCAGTACTTC. Amino acid sequence: CASRPGQSYEQYF.

The chain is built from TRBV21-1 and TRBJ1-4. TRBV21-1 represents a pseudogene. The CDR3 is 15 residues long. The CDR3 region has the DNA TGTGCCAGCAGCAAAGTCTCAGTGAACGGTGAAAAACTGTTTTTT. This encodes CASSKVSVNGEKLFF.

The chain combines TRBV27 with TRBJ2-5; possibly TRBD1 for D (5 bases). V dropped 8 bases and J dropped 4 bases, with 14 bases sitting between them. Germline V gene sequence: CDR1 MNHEY, CDR2 SMNVEV (reference sequence). The CDR3 spans 13 residues. The CDR3 spells CASRPPQGETQYF. The CDR3 DNA reads TGTGCCAGCCGCCCGCCCCAGGGAGAGACCCAGTACTTC.

The chain is built from TRBV19 and TRBJ2-3, with a possible D match to TRBD2 (6 bases). Trimming removed 5 bases from V and 3 bases from J, with 21 bases in between. Germline CDR1 LNHDA, CDR2 SQIVND (reference sequence). The CDR3 is made up of 17 amino acids. The CDR3 here is CASSEPEGLRGTDTQYF. Written as DNA, the CDR3 is TGTGCCAGTAGTGAACCAGAGGGCCTTCGGGGGACAGATACGCAGTATTTT.

This chain links TRBV12-3 or TRBV12-4 with TRBJ2-7; 7 bases are shared with TRBD2. The CDR3 is 14 amino acids. With V trimmed by 9 bases and J by 4 bases, 12 bases remained unmatched. The DNA of the CDR3 is TGTGCCAGTCGGGGGGACGGCAAGGGGTACGAGCAGTACTTC. Protein product: CASRGDGKGYEQYF.

This rearrangement joins TRBV27 to TRBJ2-7, with D hard to call. The CDR3 runs to 14 residues. V dropped 5 bases and J dropped 5 bases, with 16 bases sitting between them. Germline CDR1 is MNHEY and CDR2 is SMNVEV (reference sequence). CDR3 sequence: CASSKGSRLDEQYF. CDR3 nucleotide sequence: TGTGCCAGCAGTAAAGGTTCTAGGCTGGACGAGCAGTACTTC.

V gene TRBV5-4 combines with J gene TRBJ1-1; no clear D gene. V lost 2 bases to trimming and J lost 3 bases, with 11 bases between them. The CDR3 runs 14 residues. CDR1 and CDR2 from the germline V gene are SGHNT and YYREEE (reference sequence). The CDR3 sequence: CASSFPPDHTEAFF. Here the CDR3 DNA reads TGTGCCAGCAGCTTCCCTCCAGACCACACTGAAGCTTTCTTT.

A single count supports this clonotype. The chain joins TRBV7-8 to TRBJ2-5; a possible D gene is TRBD2 (6 bases). The CDR3 loop spans 14 amino acids. In germline, CDR1 is SGHVS, CDR2 FQNEAQ. The V end was cut by 7 bases, the J end by 3 bases, with 15 bases between. CDR3 residues: CASNPGGREETQYF. CDR3 bases: TGTGCCAGCAACCCCGGAGGGAGAGAAGAGACCCAGTACTTC.

The V and J genes are TRBV6-5 and TRBJ2-5; a weak D match, TRBD2 (6 bases). Germline assignment: CDR1 MNHEY and CDR2 SVGAGI. V lost 2 bases to trimming and J lost 2 bases, with 15 bases between them. The CDR3 consists of 16 residues. The CDR3 is CASSYGSDYLQETQYF. CDR3 in DNA: TGTGCCAGCAGTTACGGGTCGGACTACCTGCAAGAGACCCAGTACTTC.

The V gene is TRBV4-3, the J gene TRBJ2-2; D is undetermined. CDR3 length: 15 amino acids. Deletions cut 0 bases from V and 3 bases from J, with 8 bases between. CDR1 is LGHNA and CDR2 is YSLEER in the germline V gene. The CDR3 here is CASSQERSYTGELFF. DNA of the CDR3: TGCGCCAGCAGCCAAGAGAGGAGTTACACCGGGGAGCTGTTTTTT.

This sequence joins TRBV20-1 and TRBJ2-7; D is possibly TRBD1 (6 bases). This CDR3 region has 17 residues. The germline V gene encodes CDR1 DFQATT and CDR2 SNEGSKA (reference sequence). V shed 1 base and J shed 2 bases, with 21 bases lying between them. CDR3 coding DNA: TGCAGTGCTAGAGTGGACAGACCCCAGGTGTTGGCCTACGAGCAGTACTTC. This translates into CSARVDRPQVLAYEQYF.

The chain recombines TRBV7-9 with TRBJ1-2; 11 bases are a match to TRBD1. V shed 3 bases, J shed 6 bases, and the junction held 9 bases outside the gene matches. The CDR3 is 16 amino acids. Germline lookup yields CDR1 SEHNR and CDR2 FQNEAQ (reference sequence). The CDR3 protein is CASSFGLGTGGNGYTF. DNA for the CDR3: TGTGCCAGCAGCTTCGGACTCGGGACAGGGGGAAATGGCTACACCTTC.

This sequence joins TRBV9 and TRBJ1-6, with D hard to call. Trimming shortened V by 3 bases and J by 8 bases, and 6 bases separated the two germline ends. The CDR3 is 12 residues long. Germline V gives CDR1 SGDLS, CDR2 YYNGEE. CDR3 region: CASSGDYSPLHF. CDR3 sequence (DNA): TGTGCCAGCAGCGGGGATTATTCACCCCTCCACTTT.

The V gene is TRBV29-1, the J gene TRBJ2-2, with D perhaps TRBD1 (6 bases). The CDR3 is 13 amino acids. V was shortened by 8 bases and J by 0 bases, with 10 bases between the two germline ends. From germline, CDR1 is SQVTM and CDR2 ANQGSEA. The CDR3: CSSRTANTGELFF. CDR3 bases: TGCAGCTCCCGGACAGCGAACACCGGGGAGCTGTTTTTT.

This sequence joins TRBV24-1 and TRBJ2-2, with 11 bases matching TRBD2. V trimming: 5 bases; J trimming: 7 bases; junction bases outside the gene matches: 11. Germline-derived CDR1 and CDR2 are KGHDR and SFDVKD. The CDR3 loop spans 17 amino acids. The CDR3 bases are TGTGCCACCAGTGTCCCACTAGCGGGAGTCGGTGTCGGGGAGCTGTTTTTT. Protein product: CATSVPLAGVGVGELFF.

The chain is built from TRBV15 and TRBJ2-7, with 12 bases identical to TRBD2. The CDR3 is 14 amino acids. CDR1 is LNHNV and CDR2 is YYDKDF in the germline V gene (reference sequence). Germline trimming cut 6 bases from V and 1 base from J; bases unmatched to any gene: 1. The CDR3 DNA sequence: TGTGCCACCAGGGGGACTAGCGGGTCCTACGAGCAGTACTTC. This encodes CATRGTSGSYEQYF.

This sequence joins TRBV6-5 and TRBJ1-1; D remains unclear. CDR3 length equals 12 residues. Per the germline V gene, CDR1 is MNHEY and CDR2 is SVGAGI. Trimming took 5 bases from V and 3 from J, leaving 7 bases between them. CDR3: CASSIGDTEAFF. The CDR3 DNA reads TGTGCCAGCAGTATTGGGGACACTGAAGCTTTCTTT.

The chain joins TRBV27 to TRBJ1-1; 8 bases agree with TRBD1. The germline V gene encodes CDR1 MNHEY and CDR2 SMNVEV (reference sequence). The CDR3 extends over 15 amino acids. V gave up 3 bases and J gave up 5 bases; unmatched junction bases: 8. The chain's CDR3 is CASSLSGGIGTEAFF. The CDR3 region has the DNA TGTGCCAGCAGTTTGTCAGGGGGCATTGGGACTGAAGCTTTCTTT.

The gene calls are TRBV29-1 and TRBJ2-2; perhaps D is TRBD1 or TRBD2 (5 bases each). Germline CDR1 is SQVTM and CDR2 is ANQGSEA. The length of the CDR3 is 13 residues. V lost 6 bases and J 1 base, leaving 9 bases between the germline ends. The CDR3 spells CSVGTENTGELFF. The DNA for the CDR3 is TGCAGCGTCGGGACCGAGAACACCGGGGAGCTGTTTTTT.

V usage is TRBV29-1 and J usage is TRBJ1-1; no firm D call. The CDR3 sequence is 14 residues long. Per germline, CDR1 SQVTM and CDR2 ANQGSEA. The germline V and J ends were trimmed by 8 bases and 0 bases, with 16 bases remaining between them. The CDR3 DNA is TGCAGCACCCGGGTGGCTAACATGAACACTGAAGCTTTCTTT. Residues: CSTRVANMNTEAFF.

The chain is built from TRBV9 and TRBJ2-2; perhaps TRBD2 as D (6 bases). In germline, CDR1 is SGDLS, CDR2 YYNGEE. Deletions cut 4 bases from V and 0 bases from J, with 16 bases between. This CDR3 spans 17 amino acids. The CDR3 bases are TGTGCCAGCAGCACCCCCTTGAGCGGGCCGAACACCGGGGAGCTGTTTTTT. It codes for CASSTPLSGPNTGELFF.

The chain couples TRBV12-3 or TRBV12-4 to TRBJ1-1; D possibly corresponds to TRBD1 (5 bases). Trimming stripped 6 bases from V and 3 bases from J, with 17 bases between. This CDR3 has 15 amino acids. CDR3 protein: CASSTPAGSHTEAFF. The CDR3 region has the DNA TGTGCCAGCAGCACACCCGCAGGGTCCCACACTGAAGCTTTCTTT.

This rearrangement joins TRBV3-1 to TRBJ2-4, with 10 bases lining up with TRBD1. Germline V gives CDR1 LGHDT, CDR2 YNNKEL (reference sequence). Trimming removed 3 bases from V and 6 bases from J; junction bases left unmatched: 2. This CDR3 comprises 14 residues. CDR3 DNA: TGTGCCAGCAGCCACGGACAGGGGGGAAACATTCAGTACTTC. Translated, it gives CASSHGQGGNIQYF.

The V call is TRBV5-1, the J call TRBJ1-1; weak D call: TRBD1 (5 bases). CDR3 length: 14 residues. The V gene's germline CDR1 is SGHRS and CDR2 YFSETQ. V dropped 2 bases and J dropped 4 bases, with 12 bases sitting between them. The CDR3, as DNA: TGCGCCAGCAGCTTCAACGCGGGGGGCACTGAAGCTTTCTTT. The encoded protein is CASSFNAGGTEAFF.